This TCR beta chain was sequenced for a study of T cells after yellow fever vaccination. Overall study results and limits: The appearance of a small share of clonotypes in both CD4 and CD8 compartments was observed.

CDR3 length equals 17 residues. Trimming cost V 6 bases and J 2 bases, with 20 bases left between them. Germline assignment: CDR1 MNHEY and CDR2 SVGAGI. By 5'RACE template switching, TCR cDNA was produced, with a universal primer site and UMIs added in the process. Via MiXCR, TCRdb re-called the 5' RACE reads, giving one row per CDR3 protein. The table records roughly 330,000 distinct CDR3 sequences, 4% of them present only once. This clonotype was recorded many times. No antigen is known for it. This sequence originates from a man in his late teens or twenties who received the YFV17D yellow fever vaccine. This sequence joins TRBV6-5 and TRBJ1-3; possible D gene TRBD1, 5 bases. The specimen was PBMCs, collected 5 days after the yellow fever booster vaccination. The CDR3 is CASSQTRVKTAGNTIYF. DNA of the CDR3: TGTGCCAGCAGCCAAACTAGAGTAAAGACAGCTGGAAACACCATATATTTT.